Below, 3 T cell receptor beta chains from the same sample are listed, as sequenced in a study of shared clonotypes between healthy human individuals. Assay: immunoSEQ multiplex PCR; the TCRdb copy retains only in-frame clones and omits some. The sample includes about 2 million clones, about 95% of them seen just once. Naive CD8 cells lacked CD45RO and underwent positive selection for CCR7, leaving out terminally differentiated effector memory CD45RA+ cells. Material: naive CD8+ T cells sorted from blood. These receptor sequences come from a man aged 18 to 30 in good health.

The rearrangement links TRBV5-4 to TRBJ2-1; 13 nucleotides agree with TRBD2. V was clipped by 3 bases and J by 6 bases; unmatched bases: 9. CDR3 length: 17 amino acids. Germline values: CDR1 SGHNT, CDR2 YYREEE (reference sequence). Here the CDR3 reads CASSWGGGLAGANEQFF. The CDR3 bases are TGTGCCAGCAGCTGGGGGGGCGGACTAGCGGGAGCCAATGAGCAGTTCTTC. Looking up the rest from reference TRBV5-4 and TRBJ2-1 gives the full variable domain: ETGVTQSPTHLIKTRGQQVTLRCSSQSGHNTVSWYQQALGQGPQFIFQYYREEENGRGNFPPRFSGLQFPNYSSELNVNALELDDSALYLCASSWGGGLAGANEQFFGPGTRLTVL.

The genes are TRBV12-5 and TRBJ2-7; 8 bases line up with TRBD2. This CDR3 region has 16 residues. Unmatched junction bases numbered 16, after V lost 6 bases and J lost 6 bases. Per germline, CDR1 LGHNT and CDR2 FRNRAP. The CDR3 coding sequence is TGTGCTAGTGGAGGGCTCCTGGGACTAGGAGCTGGCGAGCAGTACTTC. Its protein is CASGGLLGLGAGEQYF. Supplemented by reference TRBV12-5 and TRBJ2-7, the full variable domain reads DARVTQTPRHKVTEMGQEVTMRCQPILGHNTVFWYRQTMMQGLELLAYFRNRAPLDDSGMPKDRFSAEMPDATLATLKIQPSEPRDSAVYFCASGGLLGLGAGEQYFGPGTRLTVT.

J is TRBJ2-3 and V is TRBV4-1; 8 nucleotides align to TRBD2. There are 14 residues in the CDR3. Germline-derived CDR1 and CDR2 are MGHRA and YSYEKL. The ends lost 5 bases at V and 4 bases at J; junction bases unmatched: 5. DNA for the CDR3: TGCGCCAGCAGCGAGACTAGCGATTCAGATACGCAGTATTTT. Translation gives CASSETSDSDTQYF.